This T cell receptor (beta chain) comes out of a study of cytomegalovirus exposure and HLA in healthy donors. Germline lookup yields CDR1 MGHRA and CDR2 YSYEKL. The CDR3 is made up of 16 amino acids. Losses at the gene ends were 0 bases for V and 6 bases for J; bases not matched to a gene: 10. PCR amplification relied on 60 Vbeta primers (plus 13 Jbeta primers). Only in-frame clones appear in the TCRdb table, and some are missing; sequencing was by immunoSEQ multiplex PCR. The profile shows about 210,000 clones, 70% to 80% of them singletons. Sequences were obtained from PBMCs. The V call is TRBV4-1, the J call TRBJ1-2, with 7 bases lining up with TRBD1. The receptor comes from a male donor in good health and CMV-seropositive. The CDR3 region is CASSQDYTGELHGYTF. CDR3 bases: TGCGCCAGCAGCCAAGATTACACAGGGGAGCTACATGGCTACACCTTC.